Below are 8 T cell receptor beta chains sequenced from a single sample in a study of T cells in Graves' hyperthyroidism and ophthalmopathy. Amplification of TCR beta CDR3 regions was performed using RNA transcripts as template. A first-round RT-PCR of the TCR CDR3 used the HTBI primer set. TCRdb fed the multiplex PCR reads into MiXCR, producing one record per CDR3 protein. The sample has 300,000 to 400,000 distinct CDR3 sequences; roughly 18% are singletons. Sequences were obtained from blood. Receptor source: a man younger than 35 with Graves' ophthalmopathy.

J is TRBJ2-1 and V is TRBV20-1; D not certain. Trimming took 6 bases from V and 2 from J, leaving 23 bases between them. The CDR3 is made up of 17 amino acids. CDR1 is DFQATT, CDR2 SNEGSKA, per germline (reference sequence). The CDR3 here is CSASDLSTVTTYNEQFF. The CDR3 DNA reads as TGCAGTGCGTCGGACCTTTCGACGGTGACAACCTACAATGAGCAGTTCTTC.

This clonotype was seen ten or more times. This sequence joins TRBV3-1 and TRBJ1-5, with a weak D call TRBD1 (6 bases). Germline assignment: CDR1 LGHDT and CDR2 YNNKEL (reference sequence). CDR3 size: 17 residues. The V gene lost 4 bases and the J gene lost 0 bases, with 16 bases spanning the gap. CDR3 residues: CASSPGLLRGSNQPQHF. CDR3 coding DNA: TGTGCCAGCAGCCCCGGACTACTCAGGGGTAGCAATCAGCCCCAGCATTTT.

This clonotype was seen ten or more times. The rearrangement joins TRBV2 to TRBJ2-3, with D perhaps matching TRBD1 (7 bases). Germline V gene sequence: CDR1 SNHLY, CDR2 FYNNEI. This CDR3 has 15 amino acids. The V end was cut by 4 bases, the J end by 4 bases, with 15 bases between. The CDR3 DNA reads as TGTGCCAGCAGTGGGCAGGGGGGAGCCCCAGATACGCAGTATTTT. Its protein is CASSGQGGAPDTQYF.

Ten or more counts support this clonotype. The chain has TRBV5-6 and TRBJ2-5; maybe TRBD1 (6 bases). The V end lost 4 bases, the J end lost 4 bases, and 11 bases lay between the germline ends. The CDR3 is 13 residues long. Germline V CDR1 and CDR2: SGHDT, YYEEEE. The CDR3 reads CASSKQGPETQYF. Written as DNA, the CDR3 is TGTGCCAGCAGCAAACAGGGTCCAGAGACCCAGTACTTC.

This clonotype was recorded at least ten times. The chain recombines TRBV18 with TRBJ1-1; no definite D call. Germline-derived CDR1 and CDR2 are KGHSH and LQKENI. Trimming left V 0 bases short and J 3 bases short, with 5 bases between. This CDR3 is built from 13 residues. Here the CDR3 DNA reads TGTGCCAGCTCACCACCGGTTTACACTGAAGCTTTCTTT. Its protein is CASSPPVYTEAFF.

There are a few counts of this clonotype. V is TRBV20-1 and J is TRBJ1-2; tentative D call: TRBD1 (5 bases). Trimming left V 0 bases short and J 3 bases short, with 32 bases between. The CDR3 loop spans 21 amino acids. Germline CDR1 and CDR2: DFQATT and SNEGSKA (reference sequence). The chain's CDR3 is CSARDRGRVQRKERDHYGYTF. CDR3 DNA: TGCAGTGCTAGAGATAGGGGCAGAGTCCAAAGGAAGGAAAGGGACCACTATGGCTACACCTTC.

This clonotype was observed at least ten times. The chain uses TRBV5-1 and TRBJ1-3, with TRBD1 as a possible D gene (5 bases). Trimming stripped 3 bases from V and 0 bases from J, with 13 bases between. This CDR3 contains 16 residues. CDR1 is SGHRS, CDR2 YFSETQ, per germline. The CDR3 region has the DNA TGCGCCAGCAGCTCAAACCAGGGCTACTCTGGAAACACCATATATTTT. Encoded protein: CASSSNQGYSGNTIYF. Together with reference TRBV5-1 and TRBJ1-3, the CDR3 gives the full variable domain: KAGVTQTPRYLIKTRGQQVTLSCSPISGHRSVSWYQQTPGQGLQFLFEYFSETQRNKGNFPGRFSGRQFSNSRSEMNVSTLELGDSALYLCASSSNQGYSGNTIYFGEGSWLTVV.

The chain uses TRBV9 and TRBJ2-5, with TRBD2 matching 8 bases. J gave up 1 base and V 3 bases, and 2 bases lay outside the gene matches. Germline V gives CDR1 SGDLS, CDR2 YYNGEE. The CDR3 consists of 14 residues. The CDR3 DNA reads as TGTGCCAGCAGCGCCGGGACTAGCCAAGAGACCCAGTACTTC. As protein: CASSAGTSQETQYF.